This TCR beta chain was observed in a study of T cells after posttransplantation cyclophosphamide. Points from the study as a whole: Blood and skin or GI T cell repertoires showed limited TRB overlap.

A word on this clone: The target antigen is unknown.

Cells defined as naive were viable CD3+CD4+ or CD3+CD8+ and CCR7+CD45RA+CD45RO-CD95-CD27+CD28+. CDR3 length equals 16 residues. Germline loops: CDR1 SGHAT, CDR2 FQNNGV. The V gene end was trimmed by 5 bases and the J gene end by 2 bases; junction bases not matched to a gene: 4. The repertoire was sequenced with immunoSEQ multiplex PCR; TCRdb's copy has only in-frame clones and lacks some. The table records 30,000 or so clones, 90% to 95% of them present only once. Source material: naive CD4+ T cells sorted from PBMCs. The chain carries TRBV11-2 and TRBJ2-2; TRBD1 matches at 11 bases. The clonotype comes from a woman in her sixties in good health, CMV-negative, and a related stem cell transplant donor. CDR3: CASSQGQGVNTGELFF. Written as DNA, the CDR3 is TGTGCCAGCAGCCAGGGACAGGGGGTAAACACCGGGGAGCTGTTTTTT.